A selection of T cell receptor beta chains follows, all from one sample in a study of cytomegalovirus exposure and HLA in healthy donors. Only in-frame clones appear in the TCRdb table, and some are missing; sequencing was by immunoSEQ multiplex PCR. This sample has fewer than 110,000 clones, with over 70% found just once. Source material: PBMCs. The receptors stem from a man aged 50 or older in good health and CMV-seronegative. Each CDR3 is given with its conserved first and last residue. A D gene is named only where the DNA matches it firmly. Clone size is shown for a subset of rows, as once, few, many or a class of expanded clone.

>NA|TRBD1|TRBJ2-3|TRBV5-1
CASSLQGASTDTQYF
TGCGCCAGCAGCCTGCAGGGGGCCAGCACAGATACGCAGTATTTT
>NA|TRBD1|TRBJ2-1|TRBV5-1
CASSLGGQGDEQFF
TGCGCCAGCAGCTTGGGGGGACAGGGAGATGAGCAGTTCTTC
>NA|NA|TRBJ1-1|TRBV9
CASSARIGGGAFF
TGTGCCAGCAGCGCCCGGATTGGCGGAGGGGCTTTCTTT
>once|NA|TRBJ2-1|TRBV4-1
CASSQASYNEQFF
TGCGCCAGCAGCCAAGCGAGCTACAATGAGCAGTTCTTC
>few|TRBD1|TRBJ1-6|TRBV5-1
CASSGDGTGSSPLHF
TGCGCCAGCAGCGGGGACGGGACAGGGAGTTCACCCCTCCACTTT
>NA|TRBD1|TRBJ2-2|TRBV30
CAFTTGGRHRGAVF
TGTGCCTTCACGACAGGGGGCAGGCACCGGGGAGCTGTTTTT
>once|NA|TRBJ1-1|TRBV19
CASSIGTRVGNTEAFF
TGTGCCAGTAGTATAGGTACCAGGGTGGGCAACACTGAAGCTTTCTTT
>NA|NA|TRBJ2-3|TRBV6-5
CASSYGGTSTDTQYF
TGTGCCAGCAGTTACGGCGGGACTTCCACAGATACGCAGTATTTT
>NA|TRBD1|TRBJ1-3|TRBV18
CASSRTGDLNTIYF
TGTGCCAGCTCCCGGACAGGGGACCTCAACACCATATATTTT
>NA|NA|TRBJ2-5|TRBV18
CASPTGGGYSIQETQYF
TGTGCCAGTCCAACCGGTGGAGGTTACAGCATCCAAGAGACCCAGTACTTC
>NA|TRBD2|TRBJ2-3|TRBV19
CASRASGVSSTDTQYF
TGTGCCAGTAGGGCTAGCGGGGTTTCTAGCACAGATACGCAGTATTTT
>NA|NA|TRBJ2-7|TRBV7-2
CASSLARVRYEQYF
TGTGCCAGCAGCTTAGCCAGGGTCCGATACGAGCAGTACTTC
>NA|TRBD2|TRBJ2-3|TRBV28
CASSRLAGGSDTQYF
TGTGCCAGCAGCAGACTAGCGGGAGGGTCAGATACGCAGTATTTT
>NA|NA|TRBJ2-7|TRBV2
CAGGKQGRHEQYF
TGTGCCGGGGGAAAACAGGGTCGACACGAGCAGTACTTC
>NA|NA|TRBJ1-1|TRBV5-1
CASSRNRDDTEAFF
TGCGCCAGCAGCCGGAACAGGGATGACACTGAAGCTTTCTTT
>NA|NA|TRBJ2-1|TRBV29-1
CSVGTPELNNEQFF
TGCAGCGTCGGAACTCCTGAACTAAACAATGAGCAGTTCTTC
>NA|NA|TRBJ2-2|TRBV19
CASSMAGAGHTGELFF
TGTGCCAGTAGTATGGCAGGGGCAGGACACACCGGGGAGCTGTTTTTT
>NA|NA|TRBJ2-7|TRBV6-5
CASREEAVHEQYF
TGTGCCAGCAGGGAGGAGGCGGTGCACGAGCAGTACTTC
>NA|TRBD2|TRBJ2-1|TRBV28
CASKTSAGVNEQFF
TGTGCCAGCAAGACCTCTGCGGGGGTAAATGAGCAGTTCTTC
>NA|TRBD2|TRBJ2-2|TRBV2
CASSVSGSNTGELFF
TGTGCCAGCAGTGTTAGCGGGTCGAACACCGGGGAGCTGTTTTTT
>NA|TRBD1|TRBJ2-2|TRBV7-3
CASSSATGPGELFF
TGTGCCAGCAGCTCCGCGACAGGGCCCGGGGAGCTGTTTTTT
>NA|NA|TRBJ1-5|TRBV6-1
CATRGGTYSNQPQHF
TGTGCCACCAGGGGAGGGACCTATAGCAATCAGCCCCAGCATTTT
>NA|NA|TRBJ1-5|TRBV5-6
CASSLAGGNQPQHF
TGTGCCAGCAGCTTGGCCGGGGGTAATCAGCCCCAGCATTTT
>few|TRBD2|TRBJ2-1|TRBV6-5
CASSSPQAGVSYEQFF
TGTGCCAGCAGTTCCCCCCAAGCGGGGGTTAGTTATGAGCAGTTCTTC
>once|NA|TRBJ1-5|TRBV6-1
CASTDPGSNQPQHF
TGTGCCAGCACCGACCCAGGTAGCAATCAGCCCCAGCATTTT
>NA|NA|TRBJ1-2|TRBV5-4
CASSLEQGHYGYTF
TGTGCCAGCAGCTTGGAACAGGGTCACTATGGCTACACCTTC
>once|NA|TRBJ2-3|TRBV6-5
CASSYKQGIYTQYF
TGTGCCAGCAGTTACAAACAGGGCATCTATACGCAGTATTTT
>NA|NA|TRBJ2-5|TRBV2
CASSVRETQYF
TGTGCCAGCAGTGTCAGGGAGACCCAGTACTTC
>NA|TRBD1|TRBJ2-3|TRBV7-6
CASSLARQGGTDTQYF
TGTGCCAGCAGCTTAGCACGTCAGGGGGGCACAGATACGCAGTATTTT
>once|NA|TRBJ1-2|TRBV7-6
CASSLDGGRYGYTF
TGTGCCAGCAGCTTAGATGGGGGCAGGTATGGCTACACCTTC
>few|TRBD1|TRBJ2-1|TRBV7-9
CASSLNTGGADEQFF
TGTGCCAGCAGCTTAAATACAGGGGGCGCGGATGAGCAGTTCTTC
>NA|NA|TRBJ1-5|TRBV30
CAWSLRGRGNQPQHF
TGTGCCTGGAGTCTTAGGGGCAGGGGTAATCAGCCCCAGCATTTT
>once|TRBD1|TRBJ1-4|TRBV18
CASSPDRDEKLFF
TGTGCCAGCTCACCTGACAGGGATGAAAAACTGTTTTTT
>NA|TRBD1|TRBJ1-1|TRBV15
CATSFTGESEAFF
TGTGCCACCAGCTTTACAGGGGAGTCTGAAGCTTTCTTT
>NA|NA|TRBJ1-6|TRBV14
CASSEDSNSPLHF
TGTGCCAGCAGCGAGGACAGCAATTCACCCCTCCACTTT
>NA|TRBD2|TRBJ2-2|TRBV4-2
CASSGGRFTGELFF
TGTGCCAGCAGCGGCGGGAGATTCACCGGGGAGCTGTTTTTT
>NA|NA|TRBJ2-7|TRBV9
CASGRLDTFGEQYF
TGTGCCAGCGGACGATTGGACACCTTTGGCGAGCAGTACTTC
>few|NA|TRBJ1-5|TRBV2
CASSANRARGSNQPQHF
TGTGCCAGCAGTGCAAACAGGGCCCGTGGGAGCAATCAGCCCCAGCATTTT
>NA|NA|TRBJ1-2|TRBV18
CASSPQSTQDYGYTF
TGTGCCAGCTCACCTCAATCTACACAGGACTATGGCTACACCTTC
>NA|TRBD2|TRBJ2-5|TRBV18
CASSPVSGSQETQYF
TGTGCCAGCTCACCAGTTAGCGGGAGCCAAGAGACCCAGTACTTC
>NA|NA|TRBJ2-2|TRBV21-1
CASSSLDSFFVNTGELFF
TGTGCCAGCAGCAGCCTGGACTCGTTTTTTGTGAACACCGGGGAGCTGTTTTTT
>NA|NA|TRBJ1-6|TRBV2
CASKRVRSYNSPLHF
TGTGCCAGCAAGAGGGTTAGGTCCTATAATTCACCCCTCCACTTT
>few|TRBD2|TRBJ2-7|TRBV2
CASSGSRTSGRSTPNSEQYF
TGTGCCAGCAGTGGCTCCAGGACTAGCGGGAGATCTACCCCGAATTCCGAGCAGTACTTC
>NA|NA|TRBJ2-2|TRBV4-2
CASSQAGSGELFF
TGTGCCAGCAGCCAAGCGGGGTCCGGGGAGCTGTTTTTT
>NA|TRBD1|TRBJ2-5|TRBV5-4
CASSMSQGGAQETQYF
TGTGCCAGCAGCATGTCACAGGGGGGAGCCCAAGAGACCCAGTACTTC
>NA|NA|TRBJ1-4|TRBV2
CASSEGDEGEKLFF
TGTGCCAGCAGTGAGGGCGACGAGGGTGAAAAACTGTTTTTT
>NA|NA|TRBJ2-3|TRBV2
CASSPIGLSSTDTQYF
TGTGCCAGCAGTCCGATTGGACTCTCTAGCACAGATACGCAGTATTTT
>NA|NA|TRBJ2-7|TRBV6-1
CASSDRLSYEQYF
TGTGCCAGCAGTGACAGACTCTCCTACGAGCAGTACTTC
>NA|NA|TRBJ2-6|TRBV10-3
CAISDVSGANVLTF
TGTGCCATCAGTGACGTCTCTGGGGCCAACGTCCTGACTTTC
>few|TRBD1|TRBJ2-7|TRBV4-2
CASSQDFRRDRGHNEQYF
TGTGCCAGCAGCCAAGATTTCAGGCGGGACAGGGGGCACAACGAGCAGTACTTC
>NA|TRBD2|TRBJ2-5|TRBV5-1
CASSLQIAGGGETQYF
TGCGCCAGCAGCTTACAGATAGCGGGGGGAGGAGAGACCCAGTACTTC
>NA|NA|TRBJ1-2|TRBV7-2
CASSPLRSRLSYGYTF
TGTGCCAGCAGCCCGTTACGCAGTAGACTTAGCTATGGCTACACCTTC
>NA|NA|TRBJ2-7|TRBV7-8
CASSLGAYEQYF
TGTGCCAGCAGCTTAGGAGCCTACGAGCAGTACTTC
>NA|TRBD1|TRBJ2-7|TRBV7-9
CASSLWTGVSYEQYF
TGTGCCAGCAGCTTGTGGACAGGGGTCTCCTACGAGCAGTACTTC